The 8 T cell receptor beta chains listed next were all sequenced from one sample in a study of monozygotic twins with inflammatory bowel disease. TCRdb re-called the 5' RACE reads and catalogs CDR3 proteins one per entry, DNA excluded. The ten top clones account for more than 4.5%, within a sample of about 300,000 distinct CDR3 sequences. Sequencing used blood. The receptors were sampled from a human donor with ulcerative colitis or Crohn's disease, or a healthy co-twin of an affected twin (not recorded which).

The chain recombines TRBV6-5 with TRBJ2-3; as DNA is missing, the TRBD1 call by TCRdb cannot be tested. This CDR3 has 15 residues. Germline V gene sequence: CDR1 MNHEY, CDR2 SVGAGI. CDR3 amino acids: CASSYGGDSTDTQYF.

The chain has TRBV3-1 and TRBJ1-2. CDR1 and CDR2 from the germline V gene are LGHDT and YNNKEL (reference sequence). This CDR3 has 16 amino acids. Here the CDR3 reads CASSPDGPGGSYGYTF. Together with reference TRBV3-1 and TRBJ1-2, the CDR3 gives the full variable domain: DTAVSQTPKYLVTQMGNDKSIKCEQNLGHDTMYWYKQDSKKFLKIMFSYNNKELIINETVPNRFSPKSPDKAHLNLHINSLELGDSAVYFCASSPDGPGGSYGYTFGSGTRLTVV.

The rearrangement links TRBV28 to TRBJ1-4. This CDR3 region has 15 residues. CDR1 and CDR2 from the germline V gene are MDHEN and SYDVKM. The CDR3 loop reads CASSIIWGANEKLFF.

The genes are TRBV6-5 and TRBJ2-1; TCRdb names TRBD2, which stays unverified in the absence of DNA. This CDR3 contains 16 residues. CDR1 MNHEY and CDR2 SVGAGI come from the germline V gene. CDR3: CASSNDGTSGYNEQFF.

The J gene is TRBJ2-2, the V gene TRBV10-1. Germline V CDR1 and CDR2: WNHNN, SYGVQD (reference sequence). This CDR3 contains 13 residues. CDR3 residues: CASSQDLPGELFF.

J is TRBJ2-3 and V is TRBV5-1; no DNA is available, so the TRBD1 call from TCRdb remains unchecked. The CDR3 contains 14 residues. Germline CDR1 is SGHRS and CDR2 is YFSETQ. This CDR3 reads CASRQGSLTDTQYF.

The chain employs TRBV18 and TRBJ1-1. CDR3 length equals 15 residues. The germline CDR1 and CDR2 sequences are KGHSH and LQKENI. The CDR3 sequence is CASSPSGRENTEAFF.

CDR3 loop: CASSQEPSTDTQYF. The V call is TRBV4-2, the J call TRBJ2-3. Per the germline V gene, CDR1 is LGHNA and CDR2 is YNFKEQ. The CDR3 covers 14 residues.